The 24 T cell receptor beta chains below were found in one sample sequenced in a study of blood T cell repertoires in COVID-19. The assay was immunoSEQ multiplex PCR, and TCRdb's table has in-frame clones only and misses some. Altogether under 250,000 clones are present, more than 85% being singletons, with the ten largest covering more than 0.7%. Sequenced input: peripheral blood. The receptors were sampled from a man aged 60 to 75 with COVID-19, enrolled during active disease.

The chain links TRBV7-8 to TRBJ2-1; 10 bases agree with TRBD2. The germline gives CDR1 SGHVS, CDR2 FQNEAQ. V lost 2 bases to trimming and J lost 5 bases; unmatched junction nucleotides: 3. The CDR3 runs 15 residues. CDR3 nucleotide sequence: TGTGCCAGCAGCTTATATAGCGGGAGGCACAATGAGCAGTTCTTC. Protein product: CASSLYSGRHNEQFF.

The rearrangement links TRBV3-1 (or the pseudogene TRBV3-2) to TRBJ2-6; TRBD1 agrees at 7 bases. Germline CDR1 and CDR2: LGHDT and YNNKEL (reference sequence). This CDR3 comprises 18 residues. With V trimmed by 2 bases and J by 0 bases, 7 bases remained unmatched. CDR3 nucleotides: TGTGCCAGCAGCCAACTAAGGACAGGCCGCTCTGGGGCCAACGTCCTGACTTTC. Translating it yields CASSQLRTGRSGANVLTF.

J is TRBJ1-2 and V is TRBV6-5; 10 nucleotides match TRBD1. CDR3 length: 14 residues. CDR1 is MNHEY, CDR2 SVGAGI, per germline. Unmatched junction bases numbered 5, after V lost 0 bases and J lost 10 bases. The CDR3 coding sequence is TGTGCCAGCAGTTACTCCCGGGACAGGGGTTACTACACCTTC. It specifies CASSYSRDRGYYTF.

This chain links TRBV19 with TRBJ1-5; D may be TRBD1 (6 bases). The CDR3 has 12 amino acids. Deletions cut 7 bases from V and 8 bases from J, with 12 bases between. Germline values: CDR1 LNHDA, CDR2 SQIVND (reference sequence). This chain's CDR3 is CASNQGLEPQHF. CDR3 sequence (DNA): TGTGCCAGTAACCAGGGGCTGGAGCCCCAGCATTTT.

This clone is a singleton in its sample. DNA for the CDR3: TGTGCCAGCAGCTTGTGGGGCTGGGCAGACAATGAGCAGTTCTTC. It codes for CASSLWGWADNEQFF. The chain couples TRBV2 to TRBJ2-1, with D maybe TRBD1 (5 bases). Germline CDR1 reads SNHLY; CDR2 reads FYNNEI. V was pared by 6 bases and J by 5 bases, with 17 bases between. This CDR3 spans 15 amino acids.

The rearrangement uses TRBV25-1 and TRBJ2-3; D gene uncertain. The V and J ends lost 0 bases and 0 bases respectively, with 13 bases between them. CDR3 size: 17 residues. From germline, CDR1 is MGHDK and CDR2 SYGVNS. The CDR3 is CASSEYPAGTSTDTQYF. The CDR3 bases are TGTGCCAGCAGTGAATATCCGGCAGGAACTAGCACAGATACGCAGTATTTT.

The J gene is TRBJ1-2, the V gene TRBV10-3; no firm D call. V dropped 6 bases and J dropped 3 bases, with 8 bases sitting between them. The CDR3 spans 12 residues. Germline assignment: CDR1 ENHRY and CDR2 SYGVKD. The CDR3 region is CAISAVHYGYTF. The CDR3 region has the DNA TGTGCCATCAGCGCAGTGCACTATGGCTACACCTTC.

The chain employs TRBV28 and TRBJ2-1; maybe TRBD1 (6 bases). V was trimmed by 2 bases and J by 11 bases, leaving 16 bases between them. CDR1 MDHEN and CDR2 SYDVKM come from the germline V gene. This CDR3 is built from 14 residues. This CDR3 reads CASSLGQLQAKQFF. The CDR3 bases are TGTGCCAGCAGTTTAGGACAGCTCCAGGCTAAGCAGTTCTTC.

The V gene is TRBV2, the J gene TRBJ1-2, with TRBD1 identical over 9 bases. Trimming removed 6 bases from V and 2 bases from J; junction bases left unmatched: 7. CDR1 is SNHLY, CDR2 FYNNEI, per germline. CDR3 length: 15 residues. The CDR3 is CASRDRGLGNYGYTF. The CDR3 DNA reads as TGTGCCAGCAGGGACAGGGGTCTGGGGAACTATGGCTACACCTTC.

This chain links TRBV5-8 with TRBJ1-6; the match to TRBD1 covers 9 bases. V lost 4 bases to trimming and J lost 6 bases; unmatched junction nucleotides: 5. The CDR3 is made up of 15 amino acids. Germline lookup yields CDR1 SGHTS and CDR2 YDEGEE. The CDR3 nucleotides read TGTGCCAGCAGCGCAGGGACAGGGTTTAATTCACCCCTCCACTTT. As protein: CASSAGTGFNSPLHF.

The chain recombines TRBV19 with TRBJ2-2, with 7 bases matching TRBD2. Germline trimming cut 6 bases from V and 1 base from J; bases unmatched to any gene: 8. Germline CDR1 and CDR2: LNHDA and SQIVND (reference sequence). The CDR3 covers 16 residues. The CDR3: CASRKRGGENTGELFF. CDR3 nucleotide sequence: TGTGCCAGTAGAAAGCGGGGCGGAGAGAACACCGGGGAGCTGTTTTTT.

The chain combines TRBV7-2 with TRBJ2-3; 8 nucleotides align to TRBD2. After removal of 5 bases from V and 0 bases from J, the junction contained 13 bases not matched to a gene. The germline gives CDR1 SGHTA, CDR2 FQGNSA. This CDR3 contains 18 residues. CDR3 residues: CASSPRSVSSGSTDTQYF. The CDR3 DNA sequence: TGTGCCAGCAGCCCTCGATCGGTATCTAGCGGGAGCACAGATACGCAGTATTTT.

The CDR3 sequence: CAISDRGSGADTQYF. CDR3 sequence (DNA): TGTGCCATCAGCGATCGGGGGAGTGGGGCAGATACGCAGTATTTT. The chain recombines TRBV10-3 with TRBJ2-3, with a weak D call TRBD2 (6 bases). The germline gives CDR1 ENHRY, CDR2 SYGVKD. The CDR3 consists of 15 residues. V was pared by 6 bases and J by 4 bases, with 17 bases between.

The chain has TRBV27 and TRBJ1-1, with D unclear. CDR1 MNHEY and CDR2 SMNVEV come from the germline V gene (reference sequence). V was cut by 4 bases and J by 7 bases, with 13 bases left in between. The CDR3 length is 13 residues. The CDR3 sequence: CASSSRVLGEAFF. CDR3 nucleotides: TGTGCCAGCAGTTCCCGGGTCCTCGGTGAAGCTTTCTTT.

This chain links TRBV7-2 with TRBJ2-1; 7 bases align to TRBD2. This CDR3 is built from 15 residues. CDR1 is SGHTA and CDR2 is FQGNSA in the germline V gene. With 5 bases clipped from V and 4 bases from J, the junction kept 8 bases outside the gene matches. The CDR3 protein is CASSRLWGGYNEQFF. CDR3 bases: TGTGCCAGCAGCCGTCTTTGGGGGGGTTACAATGAGCAGTTCTTC.

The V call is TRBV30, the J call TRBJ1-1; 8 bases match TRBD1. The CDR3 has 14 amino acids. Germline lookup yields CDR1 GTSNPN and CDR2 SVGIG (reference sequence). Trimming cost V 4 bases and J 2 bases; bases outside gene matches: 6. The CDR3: CAWTTGTGNTEAFF. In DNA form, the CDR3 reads TGTGCCTGGACGACGGGGACAGGAAACACTGAAGCTTTCTTT.

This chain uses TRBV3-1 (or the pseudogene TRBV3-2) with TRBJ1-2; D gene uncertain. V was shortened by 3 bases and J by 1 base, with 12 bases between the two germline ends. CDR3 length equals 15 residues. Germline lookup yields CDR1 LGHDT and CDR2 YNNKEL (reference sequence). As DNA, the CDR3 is TGTGCCAGCAGCCACTACCGGAGCCTTAACTATGGCTACACCTTC. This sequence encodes CASSHYRSLNYGYTF.

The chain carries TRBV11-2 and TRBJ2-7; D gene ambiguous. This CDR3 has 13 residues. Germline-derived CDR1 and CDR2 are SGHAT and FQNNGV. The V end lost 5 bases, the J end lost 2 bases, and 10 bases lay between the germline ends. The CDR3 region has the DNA TGTGCCAGCAGCCCGTACACTACCTACGAGCAGTACTTC. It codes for CASSPYTTYEQYF.

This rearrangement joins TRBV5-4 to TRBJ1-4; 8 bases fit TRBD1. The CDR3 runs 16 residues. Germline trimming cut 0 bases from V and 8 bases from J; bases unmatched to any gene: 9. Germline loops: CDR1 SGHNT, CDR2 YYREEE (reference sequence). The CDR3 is CASSLGIGQGMEKLFF. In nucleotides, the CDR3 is TGTGCCAGCAGCTTGGGTATAGGACAGGGCATGGAAAAACTGTTTTTT.

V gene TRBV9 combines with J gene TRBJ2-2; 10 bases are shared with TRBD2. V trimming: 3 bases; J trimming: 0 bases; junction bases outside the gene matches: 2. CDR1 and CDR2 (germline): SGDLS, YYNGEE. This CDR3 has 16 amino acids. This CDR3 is CASSAGLAANTGELFF. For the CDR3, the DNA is TGTGCCAGCAGCGCCGGACTAGCGGCGAACACCGGGGAGCTGTTTTTT.

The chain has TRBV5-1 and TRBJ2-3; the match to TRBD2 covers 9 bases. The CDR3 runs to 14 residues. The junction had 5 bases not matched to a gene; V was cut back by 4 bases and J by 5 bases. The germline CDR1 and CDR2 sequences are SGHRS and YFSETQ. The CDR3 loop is CASSHSGSIDTQYF. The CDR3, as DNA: TGCGCCAGCAGCCATAGCGGGAGTATAGATACGCAGTATTTT.

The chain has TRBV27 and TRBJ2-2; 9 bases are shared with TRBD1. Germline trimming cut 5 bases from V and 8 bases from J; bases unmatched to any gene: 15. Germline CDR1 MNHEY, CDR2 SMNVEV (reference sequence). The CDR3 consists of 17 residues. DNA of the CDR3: TGTGCCAGCAGTACCAATTCGGGACAGGGCAACTCTGGGGAGCTGTTTTTT. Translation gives CASSTNSGQGNSGELFF.

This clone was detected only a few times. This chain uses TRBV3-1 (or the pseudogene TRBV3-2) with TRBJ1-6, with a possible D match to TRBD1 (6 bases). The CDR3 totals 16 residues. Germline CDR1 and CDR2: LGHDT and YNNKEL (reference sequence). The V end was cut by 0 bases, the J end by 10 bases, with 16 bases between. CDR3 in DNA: TGTGCCAGCAGCCAAGAACGGGGCAGGGGTGTATCACCCCTCCACTTT. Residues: CASSQERGRGVSPLHF.

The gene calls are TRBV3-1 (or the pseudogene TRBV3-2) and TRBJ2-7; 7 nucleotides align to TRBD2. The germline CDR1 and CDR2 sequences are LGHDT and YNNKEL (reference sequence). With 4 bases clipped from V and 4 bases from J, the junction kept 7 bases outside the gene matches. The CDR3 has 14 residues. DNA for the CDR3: TGTGCCAGCAGCCTCGGGGGGACGGGTTACGAGCAGTACTTC. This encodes CASSLGGTGYEQYF.